This TCR beta chain was sequenced in a study of spatial heterogeneity in lung cancer. The overall study: Mean representation of each unique TCR and UMI combination in the raw reads exceeded 8.5 occurrences.

Time point given: sample taken at primary tumor resection. There are 13 residues in the CDR3. The junction had 3 bases not matched to a gene; V was cut back by 4 bases and J by 4 bases. From germline, CDR1 is MDHEN and CDR2 SYDVKM. Study-wide results and limits: The study found that expanded intratumoral alpha and beta TCR counts tracked tumor mutation counts.

One entry per CDR3 protein, called by TCRdb with MiXCR from the 5' RACE reads. Among approximately 10,000 distinct CDR3 sequences listed, under 8% were seen once. Judged by abundance, this clonotype is medium-sized. Its specificity is not known. This receptor was identified in a male donor with early-stage non-small cell lung cancer. This material consisted of lung tumor tissue, taken at surgery. The chain has TRBV28 and TRBJ2-5; the match to TRBD1 covers 7 bases. The DNA of the CDR3 is TGTGCCAGCAGTTCCTACAGGGGAGAGACCCAGTACTTC. Its translation is CASSSYRGETQYF.